This is a list of T cell receptor beta chains from one sample in a study of blood T cell repertoires in COVID-19. Using immunoSEQ multiplex PCR, the repertoire was profiled, and TCRdb retains in-frame clones only, with some absent. Of about 180,000 clones in the sample, about 88% were seen once. The sample comprised PBMCs or T cells enriched from blood (not recorded which). Every receptor here comes from a human donor with acute COVID-19. The donor label of this sample is uncertain. Each CDR3 is given with its conserved first and last residue. The D gene is left open where the match is weak. Clone sizes are given selectively: once, few, many, or a class where the clone is expanded.

length	V	J	D	size	DNA	CDR3
14	TRBV3-1/TRBV3-2	TRBJ1-5	TRBD1	-	TGTGCCAGCAGCCAGGGGACAGGGGGTCAGCCCCAGCATTTT	CASSQGTGGQPQHF
17	TRBV7-3	TRBJ2-3	TRBD2	-	TGTGCCAGCAGCTTAAGCCCGACTAGCGGGCCCACAGATACGCAGTATTTT	CASSLSPTSGPTDTQYF
15	TRBV7-6	TRBJ1-2	-	-	TGTGCCAGCAGCTTAGCGGCGACGGGACAAAATGGCTACACCTTC	CASSLAATGQNGYTF
12	TRBV2	TRBJ1-2	-	few	TGTGCCGGAAGGGGGGGCGACTATGGCTACACCTTC	CAGRGGDYGYTF
14	TRBV3-1/TRBV3-2	TRBJ2-5	-	-	TGTGCCAGCAACATGAGGGCCCTTAAAGAGACCCAGTACTTC	CASNMRALKETQYF
14	TRBV11-2	TRBJ2-7	-	few	TGTGCCAGCAGCTTGGGATCGACAGGTTTTGAGCAGTACTTC	CASSLGSTGFEQYF
16	TRBV27	TRBJ1-5	TRBD1	-	TGTGCCAGCAGTCACCCCTGGACAGGGGGGCATCAGCCCCAGCATTTT	CASSHPWTGGHQPQHF
14	TRBV12-5	TRBJ2-7	-	-	TGTGCTAGTGCCAGAGGGAAGGGTTTCGACGAGCAGTACTTC	CASARGKGFDEQYF
16	TRBV2	TRBJ1-2	TRBD1	-	TGTGCCAGCAGGGGAGCCGGGAACAGGGGCGCGTATGGCTACACCTTC	CASRGAGNRGAYGYTF
14	TRBV2	TRBJ1-1	TRBD1	-	TGTGCCAGCACCAGGGGGCAGGGCTACACTGAAGCTTTCTTT	CASTRGQGYTEAFF
14	TRBV7-3	TRBJ2-1	-	-	TGTGCCAGCAGCCGCCAAGGCGGGGCGGTTGAGCAGTTCTTC	CASSRQGGAVEQFF
15	TRBV5-1	TRBJ2-7	-	-	TGCGCCAGCGCAAAACGGACAGTCCTCTCCTACGAGCAGTACTTC	CASAKRTVLSYEQYF